A single sample is the source of the 24 T cell receptor beta chains below, sequenced in a study of blood T cell repertoires in COVID-19. TCRdb's table, derived via immunoSEQ multiplex PCR, lists solely in-frame clones and lacks some. The sample consists of 150,000 to 200,000 clones, about 85% of them appearing once. The specimen sequenced was peripheral blood. All receptors come from a man aged 35-49 years with acute or convalescent COVID-19.

In DNA, the CDR3 is TGTGCCAGCAGCTTAGAATCAGGGTGGAACACTGAAGCTTTCTTT. It yields the protein CASSLESGWNTEAFF. The chain combines TRBV11-2 with TRBJ1-1, with a tentative D call TRBD1 (5 bases). The CDR3 covers 15 residues. The V end lost 0 bases, the J end lost 1 base, and 9 bases lay between the germline ends. Germline loops: CDR1 SGHAT, CDR2 FQNNGV.

This clone was recorded once. The chain recombines TRBV7-2 with TRBJ1-2, with 10 positions matching TRBD1. J was trimmed by 7 bases and V by 4 bases; bases with no gene match: 12. The CDR3 has 16 residues. The germline CDR1 and CDR2 sequences are SGHTA and FQGNSA. CDR3 sequence: CASSSGSRQGARGYTF. The CDR3 DNA reads as TGTGCCAGCAGCTCCGGATCTAGACAGGGGGCGCGTGGCTACACCTTC.

The CDR3 loop is CASSFQAKDTQYF. The DNA for the CDR3 is TGTGCCAGCAGTTTCCAGGCAAAGGATACGCAGTATTTT. V usage is TRBV12-3 or TRBV12-4 and J usage is TRBJ2-3; D is undetermined. V lost 3 bases to trimming and J lost 6 bases, with 10 bases between them. CDR3 length: 13 residues.

The rearrangement uses TRBV4-1 and TRBJ2-1; TRBD2 aligns across 7 bases. Germline-derived CDR1 and CDR2 are MGHRA and YSYEKL. The CDR3 extends over 19 amino acids. V lost 0 bases and J lost 0; bases outside the gene matches: 11. The CDR3 spells CASSQDPIQGRVSYNEQFF. In DNA, the CDR3 is TGCGCCAGCAGCCAAGATCCAATCCAAGGGAGGGTCTCCTACAATGAGCAGTTCTTC.

The chain links TRBV11-2 to TRBJ1-3; 9 bases map to TRBD1. This CDR3 is built from 16 residues. CDR1 SGHAT and CDR2 FQNNGV come from the germline V gene. V trimming: 5 bases; J trimming: 4 bases; junction bases outside the gene matches: 9. In DNA form, the CDR3 reads TGTGCCAGCAGCCCAGCGACAGGGGGGACGGGAAACACCATATATTTT. This translates into CASSPATGGTGNTIYF.

This clone turned up a few times. The chain is built from TRBV3-1 (or the pseudogene TRBV3-2) and TRBJ2-7, with a possible D match to TRBD2 (7 bases). Trimming took off 4 bases at V and 2 bases at J, with 15 bases between the two ends. Germline CDR1 reads LGHDT; CDR2 reads YNNKEL (reference sequence). The CDR3 contains 15 residues. This CDR3 reads CASSPPRGGAYEQYF. Here the CDR3 DNA reads TGTGCCAGCAGCCCCCCCCGAGGGGGGGCCTACGAGCAGTACTTC.

This clone was seen only a few times. The chain is built from TRBV30 and TRBJ1-2, with D perhaps TRBD1 (6 bases). Germline V gene data show CDR1 as GTSNPN and CDR2 as SVGIG (reference sequence). The V end lost 2 bases, the J end lost 5 bases, and 12 bases lay between the germline ends. The CDR3 is made up of 13 amino acids. The CDR3 sequence: CAWSSDRLYGYTF. CDR3 sequence (DNA): TGTGCCTGGAGTTCGGACAGACTATATGGCTACACCTTC.

This clone was counted a single time. The gene calls are TRBV7-2 and TRBJ1-5; D is possibly TRBD1 (5 bases). V was pared by 4 bases and J by 4 bases, with 11 bases between. CDR1 and CDR2 (germline): SGHTA, FQGNSA. The CDR3 sequence is 14 residues long. CDR3 sequence reads: CASSSRTGNQPQHF. DNA of the CDR3: TGTGCCAGCAGCTCAAGAACAGGTAATCAGCCCCAGCATTTT.

This chain joins TRBV6-5 and TRBJ1-1; the match to TRBD1 covers 7 bases. This CDR3 has 14 amino acids. In germline, CDR1 is MNHEY, CDR2 SVGAGI. The J segment lost 4 bases and the V segment lost 5 bases, leaving 7 bases of the junction unmatched. This CDR3 reads CASSTETGPTEAFF. CDR3 nucleotides: TGTGCCAGCAGTACAGAGACAGGGCCCACTGAAGCTTTCTTT.

This chain uses TRBV30 with TRBJ2-3; 7 nucleotides agree with TRBD1. With V trimmed by 2 bases and J by 0 bases, 5 bases remained unmatched. CDR1 is GTSNPN, CDR2 SVGIG, per germline (reference sequence). The CDR3 spans 15 residues. The DNA of the CDR3 is TGTGCCTGGAGTCCCCAGGGGGTGAGCACAGATACGCAGTATTTT. Translated: CAWSPQGVSTDTQYF.

The J gene is TRBJ2-3, the V gene TRBV4-1, with 12 bases aligning to TRBD1. The V gene's germline CDR1 is MGHRA and CDR2 YSYEKL. This CDR3 has 16 amino acids. V trimming: 5 bases; J trimming: 4 bases; junction bases outside the gene matches: 7. The CDR3 region has the DNA TGCGCCAGCAGCTTCACCGGGACAGGGGGCGCAGATACGCAGTATTTT. Protein product: CASSFTGTGGADTQYF.

The CDR3: CASSPDMNEQFF. CDR3 DNA: TGTGCCAGCAGCCCGGACATGAATGAGCAGTTCTTC. V is TRBV5-8 and J is TRBJ2-1; D perhaps matches TRBD1 (5 bases). CDR1 is SGHTS and CDR2 is YDEGEE in the germline V gene. V was trimmed by 4 bases and J by 7 bases, leaving 9 bases between them. The CDR3 has 12 residues.

This chain uses TRBV24-1 with TRBJ2-1; D is unclear. With 2 bases removed from V and 8 bases from J, the gap between germline ends came to 15 bases. Germline V CDR1 and CDR2: KGHDR, SFDVKD. The CDR3 spans 15 residues. The CDR3: CATSDSATLEDEQFF. The CDR3 DNA is TGTGCCACCAGTGATTCCGCCACCCTAGAGGATGAGCAGTTCTTC.

The chain employs TRBV4-3 and TRBJ1-4; weak D call: TRBD1 (5 bases). There are 14 residues in the CDR3. Per germline, CDR1 LGHNA and CDR2 YSLEER. With 4 bases removed from V and 5 bases from J, the gap between germline ends came to 11 bases. CDR3 nucleotides: TGCGCCAGCAGCCTGGGGAGGGGAAATGAAAAACTGTTTTTT. It encodes CASSLGRGNEKLFF.

The J gene is TRBJ2-1, the V gene TRBV18, with 9 bases lining up with TRBD1. In germline, CDR1 is KGHSH, CDR2 LQKENI. V trimming: 3 bases; J trimming: 2 bases; junction bases outside the gene matches: 5. The CDR3 runs 16 residues. The CDR3 sequence: CASSPPGTGPYNEQFF. The CDR3 DNA is TGTGCCAGCTCACCCCCCGGGACAGGGCCCTACAATGAGCAGTTCTTC.

The chain uses TRBV28 and TRBJ1-1; D is unresolved. V lost 3 bases, J lost 7 bases, and 3 bases lay in between. The CDR3 totals 10 residues. The germline gives CDR1 MDHEN, CDR2 SYDVKM. CDR3 sequence (DNA): TGTGCCAGCAGTTTCGGTGAAGCTTTCTTT. It specifies CASSFGEAFF.

This chain links TRBV2 with TRBJ1-5, with 8 positions matching TRBD1. The CDR3 has 14 residues. Germline lookup yields CDR1 SNHLY and CDR2 FYNNEI. With V trimmed by 6 bases and J by 0 bases, 1 base remained unmatched. The DNA of the CDR3 is TGTGCCAGCAGAGGACAGGGTAGCAATCAGCCCCAGCATTTT. The encoded protein is CASRGQGSNQPQHF.

The genes are TRBV19 and TRBJ2-3, with D perhaps TRBD2 (5 bases). This CDR3 has 14 residues. Germline V gives CDR1 LNHDA, CDR2 SQIVND (reference sequence). The V end was cut by 6 bases, the J end by 2 bases, with 12 bases between. The CDR3 spells CASSWRPDTDTQYF. CDR3 DNA: TGTGCCAGTAGCTGGAGGCCTGACACAGATACGCAGTATTTT.

The V gene is TRBV5-5, the J gene TRBJ1-4, with D possibly being TRBD1 (5 bases). Per the germline V gene, CDR1 is SGHKS and CDR2 is YYEKEE (reference sequence). Between the trimmed V and J ends, which lost 1 base and 4 bases, there was a span of 8 bases. The CDR3 is 14 residues long. The chain's CDR3 is CASSLRQINEKLFF. The CDR3 DNA reads TGTGCCAGCAGCTTGCGACAGATTAATGAAAAACTGTTTTTT.

This chain uses TRBV11-2 with TRBJ2-6; D unclear. CDR3 length equals 16 residues. The V gene's germline CDR1 is SGHAT and CDR2 FQNNGV. V was shortened by 2 bases and J by 2 bases, with 10 bases between the two germline ends. Here the CDR3 DNA reads TGTGCCAGCAGCTTACGATCAGGAACTGGGGCCAACGTCCTGACTTTC. It translates to CASSLRSGTGANVLTF.

The CDR3 sequence is CASRRPGQPLIGELFF. CDR3 coding DNA: TGTGCCAGTAGACGCCCGGGACAGCCCCTCATCGGGGAGCTGTTTTTT. The gene calls are TRBV19 and TRBJ2-2, with 7 bases aligning to TRBD1. CDR3 size: 16 residues. CDR1 and CDR2 from the germline V gene are LNHDA and SQIVND (reference sequence). Trimming took 6 bases from V and 7 from J; bases not matched to a gene: 14.

The chain carries TRBV7-2 and TRBJ2-1, with TRBD1 matching over 7 bases. Germline CDR1 SGHTA, CDR2 FQGNSA. CDR3 size: 15 residues. V was clipped by 3 bases and J by 5 bases; unmatched bases: 7. CDR3: CASSLRGGGHNEQFF. The CDR3 DNA reads as TGTGCCAGCAGCTTGAGAGGGGGCGGCCACAATGAGCAGTTCTTC.

The chain couples TRBV4-2 to TRBJ1-1; D not certain. Germline CDR1 LGHNA, CDR2 YNFKEQ. This CDR3 has 16 residues. The germline V and J ends were trimmed by 4 bases and 0 bases, with 15 bases remaining between them. The CDR3 loop is CASSPTGGGMNTEAFF. The CDR3 DNA is TGTGCCAGCAGCCCAACGGGTGGAGGGATGAACACTGAAGCTTTCTTT.

The gene calls are TRBV7-2 and TRBJ1-2; 10 positions match TRBD1. V lost 0 bases, J lost 6 bases, and 4 bases stayed unmatched. Per germline, CDR1 SGHTA and CDR2 FQGNSA. The CDR3 totals 15 residues. CDR3 in amino acids: CASSLAGQGFDGYTF. CDR3 DNA: TGTGCCAGCAGCTTAGCGGGACAGGGGTTTGATGGCTACACCTTC.